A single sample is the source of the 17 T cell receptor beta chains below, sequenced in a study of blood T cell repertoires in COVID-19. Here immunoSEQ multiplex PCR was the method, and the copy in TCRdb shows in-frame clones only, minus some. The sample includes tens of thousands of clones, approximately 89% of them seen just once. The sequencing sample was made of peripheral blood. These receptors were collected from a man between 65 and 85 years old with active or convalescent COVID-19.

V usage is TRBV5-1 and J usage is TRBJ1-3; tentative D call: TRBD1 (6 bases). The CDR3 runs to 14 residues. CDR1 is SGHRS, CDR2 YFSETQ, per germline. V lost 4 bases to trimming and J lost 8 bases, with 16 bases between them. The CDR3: CASSRGAATDTIYF. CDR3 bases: TGCGCCAGCAGCCGGGGGGCCGCAACGGACACCATATATTTT.

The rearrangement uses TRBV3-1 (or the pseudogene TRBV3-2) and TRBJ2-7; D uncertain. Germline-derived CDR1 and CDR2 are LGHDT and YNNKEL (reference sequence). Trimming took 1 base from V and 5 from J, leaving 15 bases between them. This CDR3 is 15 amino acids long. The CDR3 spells CASSQGSGFEDEQYF. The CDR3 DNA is TGTGCCAGCAGCCAAGGGTCGGGTTTTGAGGACGAGCAGTACTTC.

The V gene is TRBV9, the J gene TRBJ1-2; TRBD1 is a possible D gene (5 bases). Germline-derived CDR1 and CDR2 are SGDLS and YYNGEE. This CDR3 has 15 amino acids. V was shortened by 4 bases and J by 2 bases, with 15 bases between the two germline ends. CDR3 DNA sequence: TGTGCCAGCAGCTTTCCCGCAGGGTCCAACTATGGCTACACCTTC. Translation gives CASSFPAGSNYGYTF.

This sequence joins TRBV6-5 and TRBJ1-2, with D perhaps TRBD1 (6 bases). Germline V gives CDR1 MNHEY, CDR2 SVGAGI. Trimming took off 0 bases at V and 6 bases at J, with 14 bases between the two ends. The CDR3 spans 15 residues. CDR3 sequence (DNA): TGTGCCAGCAGTTACTCGAATGGGGGCCTCGATGGCTACACCTTC. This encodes CASSYSNGGLDGYTF.

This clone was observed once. Here the CDR3 reads CASSRTGSSYEQYF. The DNA of the CDR3 is TGTGCCAGCAGTCGGACAGGTTCCTCCTACGAGCAGTACTTC. The rearrangement uses TRBV9 and TRBJ2-7; TRBD1 matches at 7 bases. The ends lost 5 bases at V and 0 bases at J; junction bases unmatched: 5. This CDR3 has 14 residues. CDR1 SGDLS and CDR2 YYNGEE come from the germline V gene.

For the CDR3, the DNA is TGTGCCAGCAGCATACGGGTCCAAGAGACCCAGTACTTC. This codes for CASSIRVQETQYF. The gene calls are TRBV11-2 and TRBJ2-5; D is unclear. CDR3 size: 13 residues. V lost 5 bases to trimming and J lost 1 base, with 8 bases between them. Germline V lookup: CDR1 SGHAT, CDR2 FQNNGV.

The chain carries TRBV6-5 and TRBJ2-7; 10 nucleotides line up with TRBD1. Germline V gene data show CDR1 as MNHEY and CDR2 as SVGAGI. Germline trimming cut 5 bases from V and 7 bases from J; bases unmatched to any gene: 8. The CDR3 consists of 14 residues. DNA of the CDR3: TGTGCCAGCAGTATACGACAGGGGGCGGAAGAGCAGTACTTC. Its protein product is CASSIRQGAEEQYF.

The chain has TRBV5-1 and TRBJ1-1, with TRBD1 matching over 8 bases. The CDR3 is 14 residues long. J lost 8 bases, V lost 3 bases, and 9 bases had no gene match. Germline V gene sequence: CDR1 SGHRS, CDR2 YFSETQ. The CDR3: CASSYGGGDREAFF. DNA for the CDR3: TGCGCCAGCAGCTATGGAGGCGGGGACAGGGAAGCTTTCTTT.

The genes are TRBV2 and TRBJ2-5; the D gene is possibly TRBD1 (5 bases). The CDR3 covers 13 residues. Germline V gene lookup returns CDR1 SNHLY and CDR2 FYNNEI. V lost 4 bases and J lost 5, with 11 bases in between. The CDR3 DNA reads TGTGCCAGCAGTGTAGGGGCCGGGGAGACCCAGTACTTC. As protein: CASSVGAGETQYF. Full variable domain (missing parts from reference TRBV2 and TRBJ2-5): EPEVTQTPSHQVTQMGQEVILRCVPISNHLYFYWYRQILGQKVEFLVSFYNNEISEKSEIFDDQFSVERPDGSNFTLKIRSTKLEDSAMYFCASSVGAGETQYFGPGTRLLVL.

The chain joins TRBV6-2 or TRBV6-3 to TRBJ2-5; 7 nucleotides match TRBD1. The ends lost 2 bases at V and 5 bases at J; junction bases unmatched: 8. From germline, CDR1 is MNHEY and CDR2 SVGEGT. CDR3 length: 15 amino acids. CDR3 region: CASSYGGTASETQYF. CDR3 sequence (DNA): TGTGCCAGCAGTTACGGTGGGACAGCCTCCGAGACCCAGTACTTC.

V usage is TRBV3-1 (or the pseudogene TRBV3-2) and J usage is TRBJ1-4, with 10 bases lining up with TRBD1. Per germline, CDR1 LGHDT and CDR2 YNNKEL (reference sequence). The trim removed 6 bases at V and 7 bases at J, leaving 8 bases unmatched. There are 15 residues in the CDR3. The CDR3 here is CASRSDRGLGEKLFF. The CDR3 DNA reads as TGTGCCAGCAGATCCGACAGGGGGCTTGGTGAAAAACTGTTTTTT.

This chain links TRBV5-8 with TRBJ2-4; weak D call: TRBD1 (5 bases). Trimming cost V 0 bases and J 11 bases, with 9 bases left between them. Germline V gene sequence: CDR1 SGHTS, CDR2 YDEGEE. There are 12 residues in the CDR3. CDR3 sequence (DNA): TGTGCCAGCAGCTTGGGGCAGGGTCTTCAGTACTTC. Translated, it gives CASSLGQGLQYF.

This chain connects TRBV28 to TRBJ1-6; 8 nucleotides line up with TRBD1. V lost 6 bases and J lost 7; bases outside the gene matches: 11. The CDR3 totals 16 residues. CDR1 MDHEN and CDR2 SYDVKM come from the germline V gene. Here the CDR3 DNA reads TGTGCCAGCAGCAACTTTCGTGGGACAGGAAATTCACCCCTCCACTTT. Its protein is CASSNFRGTGNSPLHF.

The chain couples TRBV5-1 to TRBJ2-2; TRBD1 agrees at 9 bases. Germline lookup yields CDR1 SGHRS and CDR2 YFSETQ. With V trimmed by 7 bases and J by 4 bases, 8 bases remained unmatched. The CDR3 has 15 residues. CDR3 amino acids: CASALTGGVTGELFF. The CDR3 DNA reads TGCGCCAGCGCCCTGACAGGGGGTGTCACCGGGGAGCTGTTTTTT.

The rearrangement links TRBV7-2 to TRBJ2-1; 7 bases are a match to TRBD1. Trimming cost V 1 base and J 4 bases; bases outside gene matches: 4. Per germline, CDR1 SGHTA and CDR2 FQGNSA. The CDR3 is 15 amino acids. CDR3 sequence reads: CASSLDRGDYNEQFF. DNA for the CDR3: TGTGCCAGCAGCTTAGACAGGGGAGATTACAATGAGCAGTTCTTC.

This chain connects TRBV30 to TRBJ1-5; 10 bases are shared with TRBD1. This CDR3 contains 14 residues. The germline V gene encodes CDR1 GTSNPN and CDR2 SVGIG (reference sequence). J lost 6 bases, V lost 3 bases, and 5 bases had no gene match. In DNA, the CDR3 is TGTGCCTGGAGCGAAAGGACAGGGGGTCAGCCCCAGCATTTT. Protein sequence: CAWSERTGGQPQHF.

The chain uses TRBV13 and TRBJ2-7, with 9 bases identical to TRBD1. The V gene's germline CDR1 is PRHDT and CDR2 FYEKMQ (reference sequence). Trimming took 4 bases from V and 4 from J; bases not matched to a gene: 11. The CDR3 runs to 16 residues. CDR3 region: CASSSRPGQGVYEQYF. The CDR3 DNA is TGTGCCAGCAGCTCGAGACCGGGACAGGGTGTTTACGAGCAGTACTTC.